The rows below give T cell receptor beta chains drawn from one sample of a study of radiotherapy plus CTLA-4 blockade in lung cancer. Assay: immunoSEQ multiplex PCR; the TCRdb copy retains only in-frame clones and omits some. The table records fewer than 100,000 clones, under 90% of them present only once. The sequenced sample was peripheral blood, obtained from a patient treated with radiotherapy plus ipilimumab. The origin of the receptors is a human donor with non-small cell lung cancer who had stable disease on radiotherapy plus ipilimumab. CDR3s include the opening cysteine and the closing phenylalanine or tryptophan. The order of the fields is clone size, D gene, J gene, V gene, CDR3 protein, CDR3 DNA. The D gene is left open where the match is weak. Rows give clone size only sometimes, using once, few, many, or a class for an expanded clone.

>once|-|TRBJ2-7|TRBV11-2
CASSPRQTTSYEQYF
TGTGCCAGCAGCCCCAGACAGACTACCTCCTACGAGCAGTACTTC
>once|TRBD1|TRBJ2-3|TRBV6-1
CASSRQGASTDTQYF
TGTGCCAGCAGTCGACAGGGGGCTAGCACAGATACGCAGTATTTT
>-|-|TRBJ2-3|TRBV5-8
CASTLGTRTDTQYF
TGTGCCAGCACTTTAGGGACGAGAACAGATACGCAGTATTTT
>-|TRBD2|TRBJ2-1|TRBV4-1
CASNLAGGNEQFF
TGCGCCAGTAACCTAGCGGGAGGAAATGAGCAGTTCTTC
>once|-|TRBJ1-5|TRBV28
CASNRLDSGNQPQHF
TGTGCCAGCAATCGCCTGGACTCTGGCAATCAGCCCCAGCATTTT
>-|TRBD1|TRBJ2-1|TRBV6-5
CASRAGQGYNEQFF
TGTGCCAGCAGAGCGGGACAGGGTTACAATGAGCAGTTCTTC
>-|-|TRBJ2-1|TRBV27
CASSPRQVANEQFF
TGTGCCAGCAGTCCCCGACAGGTGGCCAATGAGCAGTTCTTC
>-|TRBD1|TRBJ2-3|TRBV2
CASSDPGTDASTDTQYF
TGTGCCAGCAGTGACCCCGGGACAGATGCTAGCACAGATACGCAGTATTTT
>-|TRBD1|TRBJ1-3|TRBV10-3
CAISESGTGPGNTIYF
TGTGCCATCAGTGAGTCGGGGACAGGGCCTGGAAACACCATATATTTT
>-|-|TRBJ2-3|TRBV7-9
CASSLDGTSTDTQYF
TGTGCCAGCAGCTTAGATGGGACAAGCACAGATACGCAGTATTTT
>-|-|TRBJ2-3|TRBV6-1
CAGSGTFTDTQYF
TGTGCCGGGAGCGGTACCTTCACAGATACGCAGTATTTT
>once|TRBD1|TRBJ2-6|TRBV7-8
CASSLVSDRRFSGANVLTF
TGTGCCAGCAGCTTAGTGTCGGACAGGAGGTTCTCTGGGGCCAACGTCCTGACTTTC
>-|TRBD1|TRBJ1-1|TRBV28
CASRFTGVGVTEAFF
TGTGCCAGCAGGTTCACAGGGGTGGGAGTCACTGAAGCTTTCTTT
>-|-|TRBJ2-5|TRBV11-2
CASSVSGRGPGETQYF
TGTGCCAGCAGCGTTAGTGGGCGGGGGCCGGGAGAGACCCAGTACTTC
>-|-|TRBJ2-3|TRBV30
CASQGGYGDTQYF
TGTGCCTCTCAGGGGGGGTACGGAGATACGCAGTATTTT
>-|-|TRBJ2-7|TRBV5-4
CASSRGVAYEQYF
TGTGCCAGCAGCCGCGGGGTCGCCTACGAGCAGTACTTC
>-|-|TRBJ2-7|TRBV4-2
CASSPNMPSYEQYF
TGTGCCAGCAGCCCCAACATGCCCTCTTACGAGCAGTACTTC
>-|-|TRBJ2-3|TRBV2
CASSPEGDTQYF
TGTGCCAGCAGTCCCGAGGGGGATACGCAGTATTTT
>-|-|TRBJ2-3|TRBV5-5
CASSIRRSGDTDTQYF
TGTGCCAGCAGCATCCGGAGGAGTGGGGACACAGATACGCAGTATTTT
>-|-|TRBJ2-1|TRBV19
CASSIRQGQGNEQFF
TGTGCCAGTAGTATAAGGCAGGGGCAAGGGAATGAGCAGTTCTTC
>-|-|TRBJ1-1|TRBV30
CAWGNTEAFF
TGTGCCTGGGGAAACACTGAAGCTTTCTTT
>-|-|TRBJ2-2|TRBV28
CASSLAVGTGELFF
TGTGCCAGCAGTTTGGCTGTAGGTACCGGGGAGCTGTTTTTT
>-|-|TRBJ2-7|TRBV7-2
CASSLEQGLAEQYF
TGTGCCAGCAGCTTAGAACAGGGACTTGCTGAGCAGTACTTC
>-|-|TRBJ1-3|TRBV6-5
CASSYKGRSGNTIYF
TGTGCCAGCAGTTACAAGGGTCGCTCTGGAAACACCATATATTTT
>few|TRBD2|TRBJ2-7|TRBV4-1
CASSQDRLALTYEQYF
TGCGCCAGCAGCCAAGATCGACTAGCGCTAACCTACGAGCAGTACTTC
>-|-|TRBJ1-6|TRBV4-2
CASSLSGTDYNSPLHF
TGTGCCAGCAGCCTTTCCGGGACGGACTATAATTCACCCCTCCACTTT
>-|TRBD2|TRBJ2-1|TRBV27
CASSLTSGAKQFF
TGTGCCAGCAGTTTAACTAGCGGAGCCAAGCAGTTCTTC
>-|TRBD2|TRBJ2-3|TRBV30
CACRLAGSTDTQYF
TGTGCCTGCCGACTAGCGGGGAGCACAGATACGCAGTATTTT
>-|TRBD1|TRBJ1-4|TRBV19
CASRVSGTGNEKLFF
TGTGCCAGTAGAGTCTCGGGGACAGGGAACGAAAAACTGTTTTTT
>-|-|TRBJ1-1|TRBV7-6
CASSLGPSGGSTEAFF
TGTGCCAGCAGCTTAGGCCCGTCTGGGGGAAGCACTGAAGCTTTCTTT
>-|TRBD1|TRBJ2-7|TRBV14
CASSQVTGQGPYEQYF
TGTGCCAGCAGCCAAGTAACAGGACAGGGGCCCTACGAGCAGTACTTC
>-|-|TRBJ2-1|TRBV7-8
CASSPFDNEQFF
TGTGCCAGCAGCCCCTTCGACAATGAGCAGTTCTTC
>-|TRBD1|TRBJ1-5|TRBV5-1
CASSFTGGVHQPQHF
TGCGCCAGCAGCTTCACAGGGGGTGTCCATCAGCCCCAGCATTTT
>-|TRBD1|TRBJ2-7|TRBV28
CASTPQGVRSYEQYF
TGTGCCAGCACACCCCAGGGGGTGCGCTCCTACGAGCAGTACTTC
>-|TRBD1|TRBJ2-2|TRBV9
CASSIQTGGVNTGELFF
TGTGCCAGCAGCATCCAAACAGGGGGCGTGAACACCGGGGAGCTGTTTTTT
>-|-|TRBJ1-4|TRBV7-9
CASSLGTVTNEKLFF
TGTGCCAGCAGCTTAGGGACAGTGACTAATGAAAAACTGTTTTTT
>-|-|TRBJ1-2|TRBV28
CASSLVAVGNYGYTF
TGTGCCAGCAGTCTAGTGGCCGTCGGAAACTATGGCTACACCTTC
>-|-|TRBJ2-7|TRBV9
CASSVSGTHSYEQYF
TGTGCCAGCAGCGTCTCCGGGACACACTCCTACGAGCAGTACTTC
>-|-|TRBJ1-4|TRBV18
CASSEQGNEKLFF
TGTGCCAGCTCCGAACAAGGGAACGAAAAACTGTTTTTT
>-|TRBD2|TRBJ2-1|TRBV18
CASSTKTGTSGGFNEQFF
TGTGCCAGCTCAACAAAAACCGGGACTAGCGGGGGATTCAATGAGCAGTTCTTC
>-|TRBD2|TRBJ2-7|TRBV15
CATTPGRGYPRSEQYF
TGTGCCACCACCCCCGGGCGGGGGTATCCTAGATCCGAGCAGTACTTC
>-|-|TRBJ2-3|TRBV4-2
CASSQTLFADTQYF
TGTGCCAGCAGCCAGACCCTGTTCGCAGATACGCAGTATTTT
>-|TRBD1|TRBJ2-1|TRBV28
CASSGTGSSNEQFF
TGTGCCAGCAGCGGGACAGGGAGTTCCAATGAGCAGTTCTTC
>-|TRBD2|TRBJ2-7|TRBV5-5
CASRRVGTSGLYEQYF
TGTGCCAGCAGGCGTGTCGGGACTAGCGGACTTTACGAGCAGTACTTC
>-|-|TRBJ2-7|TRBV28
CASSLNLATLSYEQYF
TGTGCCAGCAGTCTTAACTTGGCTACCCTGTCCTACGAGCAGTACTTC
>-|TRBD2|TRBJ2-7|TRBV5-6
CASKRGLAGDEQYF
TGTGCCAGCAAGAGGGGCCTAGCGGGAGACGAGCAGTACTTC
>-|TRBD1|TRBJ2-1|TRBV5-1
CASSRGTQGVPNEQFF
TGCGCCAGCAGCCGGGGCACACAGGGGGTTCCAAATGAGCAGTTCTTC
>once|TRBD1|TRBJ1-2|TRBV5-1
CASSLSRTGQSNYGYTF
TGCGCCAGCAGCTTGAGTCGGACAGGCCAGAGCAACTATGGCTACACCTTC
>-|-|TRBJ1-1|TRBV9
CASSVAQNTEAFF
TGTGCCAGCAGCGTAGCACAGAACACTGAAGCTTTCTTT
>-|TRBD2|TRBJ2-1|TRBV10-3
CAISEGASGSLEQFF
TGTGCCATCAGTGAGGGGGCTAGCGGGAGTCTTGAGCAGTTCTTC
>-|TRBD2|TRBJ2-1|TRBV9
CASSVEASGGPRNEQFF
TGTGCCAGCAGCGTAGAGGCTAGCGGGGGGCCGAGAAATGAGCAGTTCTTC
>-|TRBD2|TRBJ2-7|TRBV5-1
CASSLERDDNEQYF
TGCGCCAGCAGCTTGGAGCGGGACGACAACGAGCAGTACTTC
>once|-|TRBJ2-3|TRBV7-8
CASSLGLGGFTDTQYF
TGTGCCAGCAGCTTAGGACTGGGAGGTTTCACAGATACGCAGTATTTT
>-|TRBD1|TRBJ2-3|TRBV5-6
CASIQGYRGLTDTQYF
TGTGCCAGCATCCAAGGGTACAGGGGTCTCACAGATACGCAGTATTTT
>-|-|TRBJ1-1|TRBV6-6
CASSYSAGSNTEAFF
TGTGCCAGCAGTTACTCGGCAGGCTCGAACACTGAAGCTTTCTTT
>-|TRBD2|TRBJ2-7|TRBV14
CASSQVGLAAYEQYF
TGTGCCAGCAGCCAAGTCGGACTAGCGGCCTACGAGCAGTACTTC
>-|TRBD1|TRBJ2-7|TRBV2
CASGQGPYEQYF
TGTGCCAGCGGACAGGGGCCATACGAGCAGTACTTC